One sample yielded the 20 T cell receptor beta chains listed below, sequenced in a study of blood T cell repertoires in COVID-19. Profiling relied on immunoSEQ multiplex PCR, and the TCRdb table lists in-frame clones only, not all of them. There are fewer than 250,000 clones in the sample; 86% occur only once, and 11% lies in the top ten. The sequencing sample was made of peripheral blood. The receptors were gathered from a man in his fifties with COVID-19, enrolled during active disease.

J is TRBJ2-1 and V is TRBV3-1 (or the pseudogene TRBV3-2); a weak D match, TRBD2 (6 bases). CDR3 size: 15 residues. V lost 7 bases, J lost 0 bases, and 13 bases lay in between. Per the germline V gene, CDR1 is LGHDT and CDR2 is YNNKEL (reference sequence). The DNA for the CDR3 is TGTGCCAGCATGCCGGGACTCAGCTCCTACAATGAGCAGTTCTTC. This gives the protein CASMPGLSSYNEQFF.

There are a few counts of this clone. The chain recombines TRBV30 with TRBJ1-2; possibly TRBD1 for D (5 bases). V was cut by 1 base and J by 2 bases, with 14 bases left in between. Germline values: CDR1 GTSNPN, CDR2 SVGIG (reference sequence). The CDR3 spans 15 residues. The CDR3 DNA reads TGTGCCTGGAGTGCCCGGATGGCAGGGAACTATGGCTACACCTTC. Translating it yields CAWSARMAGNYGYTF.

This clone was found a few times. This chain joins TRBV19 and TRBJ2-6, with 10 positions matching TRBD2. CDR3 length: 19 amino acids. The J segment lost 0 bases and the V segment lost 1 base, leaving 6 bases of the junction unmatched. CDR1 LNHDA and CDR2 SQIVND come from the germline V gene (reference sequence). CDR3 in amino acids: CASSIGPLAGTSGANVLTF. CDR3 bases: TGTGCCAGTAGTATAGGACCACTAGCGGGGACCTCTGGGGCCAACGTCCTGACTTTC. The entire variable domain, with the rest obtained from reference TRBV19 and TRBJ2-6, is as follows: DGGITQSPKYLFRKEGQNVTLSCEQNLNHDAMYWYRQDPGQGLRLIYYSQIVNDFQKGDIAEGYSVSREKKESFPLTVTSAQKNPTAFYLCASSIGPLAGTSGANVLTFGAGSRLTVL.

The CDR3: CSVLRGSYNEQFF. For the CDR3, the DNA is TGCAGCGTTCTGAGAGGTTCCTACAATGAGCAGTTCTTC. V and J are TRBV29-1 and TRBJ2-1; D remains unclear. This CDR3 is built from 13 residues. CDR1 and CDR2 (germline): SQVTM, ANQGSEA. The V end was cut by 5 bases, the J end by 1 base, with 9 bases between.

Comment on this clone: This CDR3 is also generated by other DNA sequences in the sample. V is TRBV5-6 and J is TRBJ1-2; TRBD1 aligns across 7 bases. J was trimmed by 6 bases and V by 0 bases; bases with no gene match: 2. Germline values: CDR1 SGHDT, CDR2 YYEEEE. This CDR3 is 13 amino acids long. CDR3: CASSLDRGNGYTF. CDR3 in DNA: TGTGCCAGCAGCTTGGACAGGGGAAATGGCTACACCTTC.

This sequence joins TRBV6-1 and TRBJ1-1; 8 bases line up with TRBD1. Germline CDR1 and CDR2: MNHNS and SASEGT. Trimming cost V 2 bases and J 5 bases; bases outside gene matches: 7. The CDR3 has 15 amino acids. In DNA, the CDR3 is TGTGCCAGCAGTGAAATCGGACAGGGCTTTACTGAAGCTTTCTTT. Translating it yields CASSEIGQGFTEAFF.

The chain carries TRBV4-2 and TRBJ1-6, with D maybe TRBD1 (5 bases). CDR3 length equals 14 residues. The germline V and J ends were trimmed by 2 bases and 10 bases, with 12 bases remaining between them. Germline V gene lookup returns CDR1 LGHNA and CDR2 YNFKEQ. CDR3 bases: TGTGCCAGCAGCCAACTGGGGCAAGGATCACCCCTCCACTTT. This sequence encodes CASSQLGQGSPLHF.

V and J are TRBV30 and TRBJ2-5; possibly TRBD1 for D (6 bases). V was pared by 0 bases and J by 5 bases, with 10 bases between. In germline, CDR1 is GTSNPN, CDR2 SVGIG (reference sequence). The CDR3 spans 13 residues. CDR3 amino acids: CAWSVLTGETQYF. Written as DNA, the CDR3 is TGTGCCTGGAGTGTACTTACAGGGGAGACCCAGTACTTC.

This clone appeared a few times. The chain recombines TRBV19 with TRBJ1-1; D call uncertain. The germline V gene has CDR1 LNHDA and CDR2 SQIVND (reference sequence). V was trimmed by 1 base and J by 0 bases, leaving 9 bases between them. CDR3 length: 15 residues. The CDR3 protein is CASSIVAGMNTEAFF. The CDR3 region has the DNA TGTGCCAGTAGTATAGTTGCAGGCATGAACACTGAAGCTTTCTTT. The complete variable domain, with remaining parts taken from reference TRBV19 and TRBJ1-1, reads DGGITQSPKYLFRKEGQNVTLSCEQNLNHDAMYWYRQDPGQGLRLIYYSQIVNDFQKGDIAEGYSVSREKKESFPLTVTSAQKNPTAFYLCASSIVAGMNTEAFFGQGTRLTVV.

This clone was detected a few times. The J gene is TRBJ2-7, the V gene TRBV12-3 or TRBV12-4; the D gene is possibly TRBD1 (6 bases). The CDR3 is 13 residues long. V was shortened by 5 bases and J by 8 bases, with 16 bases between the two germline ends. The CDR3 here is CASSDGQPRKQYF. CDR3 DNA: TGTGCCAGCAGTGATGGACAGCCTCGTAAGCAGTACTTC.

The J gene is TRBJ2-7, the V gene TRBV6-5, with D perhaps TRBD2 (5 bases). Germline V gives CDR1 MNHEY, CDR2 SVGAGI. The CDR3 totals 14 residues. The ends were cut back, 6 bases at V and 1 base at J, with 13 bases in the middle. CDR3 nucleotides: TGTGCCAGCAGAAAACAAAGCGGATCCTACGAGCAGTACTTC. This translates into CASRKQSGSYEQYF.

The rearrangement joins TRBV30 to TRBJ1-3; 7 bases agree with TRBD1. V shed 0 bases, J shed 7 bases, and the junction held 3 bases outside the gene matches. Germline V gives CDR1 GTSNPN, CDR2 SVGIG (reference sequence). The CDR3 contains 13 residues. In DNA form, the CDR3 reads TGTGCCTGGAGTGTACAACAGGGGAACACCATATATTTT. This sequence encodes CAWSVQQGNTIYF.

This chain links TRBV3-1 (or the pseudogene TRBV3-2) with TRBJ2-2; D is possibly TRBD2 (6 bases). This CDR3 contains 12 residues. V was cut by 3 bases and J by 7 bases, with 6 bases left in between. Germline V CDR1 and CDR2: LGHDT, YNNKEL (reference sequence). CDR3 sequence: CASSHGGGELFF. In DNA, the CDR3 is TGTGCCAGCAGCCACGGGGGCGGGGAGCTGTTTTTT.

The chain carries TRBV3-1 (or the pseudogene TRBV3-2) and TRBJ2-4; a possible D gene is TRBD2 (7 bases). V gave up 4 bases and J gave up 7 bases, with 17 bases separating them. The CDR3 is made up of 15 amino acids. CDR1 LGHDT and CDR2 YNNKEL come from the germline V gene (reference sequence). CDR3 protein: CASSPRGGARNIQYF. The CDR3 DNA reads TGTGCCAGCAGCCCCCGTGGGGGGGCGCGGAACATTCAGTACTTC.

This chain uses TRBV5-4 with TRBJ2-5, with 9 bases identical to TRBD1. V dropped 1 base and J dropped 4; count of bases not matched to a gene: 11. The germline V gene has CDR1 SGHNT and CDR2 YYREEE (reference sequence). This CDR3 contains 17 residues. The CDR3 here is CASSLMGQGNVRETQYF. DNA of the CDR3: TGTGCCAGCAGCTTGATGGGACAGGGAAACGTCCGAGAGACCCAGTACTTC.

The chain has TRBV7-9 and TRBJ2-1, with 7 bases fitting TRBD2. The germline CDR1 and CDR2 sequences are SEHNR and FQNEAQ (reference sequence). The CDR3 has 15 residues. The V and J ends lost 5 bases and 0 bases, in that order; junction bases with no gene match: 4. This CDR3 is CASSVGGSSYNEQFF. The CDR3 DNA follows: TGTGCCAGCAGCGTCGGGGGGAGCTCCTACAATGAGCAGTTCTTC. Together with reference TRBV7-9 and TRBJ2-1, the CDR3 gives the full variable domain: DTGVSQNPRHKITKRGQNVTFRCDPISEHNRLYWYRQTLGQGPEFLTYFQNEAQLEKSRLLSDRFSAERPKGSFSTLEIQRTEQGDSAMYLCASSVGGSSYNEQFFGPGTRLTVL.

The V call is TRBV2, the J call TRBJ1-5; the D is unclear. V shed 6 bases and J shed 1 base, with 7 bases lying between them. CDR1 is SNHLY, CDR2 FYNNEI, per germline. This CDR3 contains 13 residues. The CDR3 reads CASRRESNQPQHF. As DNA, the CDR3 is TGTGCCAGCAGGAGGGAGAGCAATCAGCCCCAGCATTTT.

This clone has a single count. The chain uses TRBV19 and TRBJ2-7, with 9 nucleotides matching TRBD2. Trimming removed 1 base from V and 5 bases from J; junction bases left unmatched: 9. Germline CDR1 LNHDA, CDR2 SQIVND (reference sequence). This CDR3 region has 16 residues. The CDR3 DNA follows: TGTGCCAGTAGTATAGGCGGGGGGGCCGCGCCCAACGAGCAGTACTTC. As protein: CASSIGGGAAPNEQYF.

The chain couples TRBV18 to TRBJ1-2, with a weak D call TRBD1 (6 bases). The CDR3 has 13 residues. In germline, CDR1 is KGHSH, CDR2 LQKENI. V was pared by 4 bases and J by 7 bases, with 13 bases between. CDR3 sequence: CASSLYRESGYTF. The CDR3 nucleotides are TGTGCCAGCTCACTTTACAGGGAAAGTGGCTACACCTTC.

The chain employs TRBV10-3 and TRBJ1-1, with 8 positions matching TRBD1. J was trimmed by 4 bases and V by 6 bases; bases with no gene match: 7. Per the germline V gene, CDR1 is ENHRY and CDR2 is SYGVKD. The CDR3 spans 14 residues. CDR3 in DNA: TGTGCCATCAGCCCAACACAGGGGGGCACTGAAGCTTTCTTT. As protein: CAISPTQGGTEAFF.